The clone carrying this TCR beta chain is medium-sized in the sample. What it binds is not known. This sample was included in a study of blood T cells in healthy people across ages. The study's findings and limits: Because sorting was not performed, PBMCs prevented conclusive naive versus antigen-experienced comparison. Measured against age, TCR beta diversity per million T cells decreased in a roughly linear manner.

A second about 6 to 12 cycle PCR used barcoded and J-beta primers. TCRdb recomputed calls from the 5' RACE reads with MiXCR, one row per CDR3 protein. The sample lists 630,000 or so distinct CDR3 sequences, roughly 32% occurring once. RNA extraction gave at least 5 micrograms of total RNA per sample. Germline loops: CDR1 SGHTA, CDR2 FQGTGA. The J segment lost 5 bases and the V segment lost 5 bases, leaving 3 bases of the junction unmatched. The CDR3 contains 14 residues. The V gene is TRBV7-3, the J gene TRBJ2-1, with 10 bases matching TRBD2. This sequence originates from a woman older than 75 in good health. The sequenced sample was blood. In DNA form, the CDR3 reads TGTGCCAGCAGCCTTAGCGGGGGGAACAATGAGCAGTTCTTC. As protein: CASSLSGGNNEQFF.